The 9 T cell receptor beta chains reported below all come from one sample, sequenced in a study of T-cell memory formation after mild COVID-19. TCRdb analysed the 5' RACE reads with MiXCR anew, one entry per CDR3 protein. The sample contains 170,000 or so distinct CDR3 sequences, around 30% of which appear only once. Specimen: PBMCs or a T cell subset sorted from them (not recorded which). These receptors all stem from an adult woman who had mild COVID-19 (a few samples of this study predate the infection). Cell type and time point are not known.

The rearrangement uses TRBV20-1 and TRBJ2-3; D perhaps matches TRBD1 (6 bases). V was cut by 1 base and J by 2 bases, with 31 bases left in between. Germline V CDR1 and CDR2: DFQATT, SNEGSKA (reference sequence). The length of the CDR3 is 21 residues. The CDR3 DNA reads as TGCAGTGCTAGAGTCACGTGGTTCCGGGACACTACGGAACGGGTCACAGATACGCAGTATTTT. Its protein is CSARVTWFRDTTERVTDTQYF.

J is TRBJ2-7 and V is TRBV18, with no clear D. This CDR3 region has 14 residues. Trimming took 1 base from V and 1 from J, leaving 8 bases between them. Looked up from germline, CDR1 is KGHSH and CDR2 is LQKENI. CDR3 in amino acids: CASSPQDGSYEQYF. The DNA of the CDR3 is TGTGCCAGCTCACCACAGGACGGATCCTACGAGCAGTACTTC.

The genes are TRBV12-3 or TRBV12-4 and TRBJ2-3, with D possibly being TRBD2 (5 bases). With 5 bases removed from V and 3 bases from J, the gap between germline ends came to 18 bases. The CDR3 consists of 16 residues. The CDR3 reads CASSPGSTLATDTQYF. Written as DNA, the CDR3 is TGTGCCAGCAGTCCCGGGTCCACCCTAGCAACAGATACGCAGTATTTT.

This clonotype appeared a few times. CDR3 DNA: TGTGCCAGCAGCCCCCCTGGGGGGTTCGTGGATACGCAGTATTTT. This codes for CASSPPGGFVDTQYF. The J gene is TRBJ2-3, the V gene TRBV7-2, with D perhaps matching TRBD2 (6 bases). The length of the CDR3 is 15 residues. CDR1 is SGHTA, CDR2 FQGNSA, per germline. The germline V and J ends were trimmed by 5 bases and 6 bases, with 18 bases remaining between them.

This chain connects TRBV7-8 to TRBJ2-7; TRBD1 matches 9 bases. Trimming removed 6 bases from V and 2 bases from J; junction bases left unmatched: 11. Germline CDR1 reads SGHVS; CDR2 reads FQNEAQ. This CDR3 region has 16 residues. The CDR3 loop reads CASRPFAGTGTYEQYF. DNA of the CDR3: TGTGCCAGCAGACCCTTCGCCGGGACAGGGACCTACGAGCAGTACTTC.

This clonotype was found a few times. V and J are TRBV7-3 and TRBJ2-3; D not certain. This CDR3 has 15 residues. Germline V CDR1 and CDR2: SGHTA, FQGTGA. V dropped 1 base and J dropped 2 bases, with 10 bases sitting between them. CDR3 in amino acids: CASSLKHRDTDTQYF. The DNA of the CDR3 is TGTGCCAGCAGCTTAAAACATCGAGACACAGATACGCAGTATTTT. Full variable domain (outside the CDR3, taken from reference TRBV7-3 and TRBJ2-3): GAGVSQTPSNKVTEKGKYVELRCDPISGHTALYWYRQSLGQGPEFLIYFQGTGAADDSGLPNDRFFAVRPEGSVSTLKIQRTERGDSAVYLCASSLKHRDTDTQYFGPGTRLTVL.

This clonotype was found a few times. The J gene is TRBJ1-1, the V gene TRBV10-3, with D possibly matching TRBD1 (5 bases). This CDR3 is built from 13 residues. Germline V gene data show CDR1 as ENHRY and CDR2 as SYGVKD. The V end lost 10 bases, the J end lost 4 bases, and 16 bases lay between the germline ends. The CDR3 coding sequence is TGTGCCACGGCGTCGGGGGAGGTCACTGAAGCTTTCTTT. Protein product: CATASGEVTEAFF.

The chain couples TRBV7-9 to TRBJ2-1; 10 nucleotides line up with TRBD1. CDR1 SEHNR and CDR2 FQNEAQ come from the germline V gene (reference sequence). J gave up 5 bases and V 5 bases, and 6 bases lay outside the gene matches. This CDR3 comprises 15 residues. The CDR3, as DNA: TGTGCCAGCAGCCCGACAGGGGGCTTGAACAATGAGCAGTTCTTC. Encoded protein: CASSPTGGLNNEQFF.

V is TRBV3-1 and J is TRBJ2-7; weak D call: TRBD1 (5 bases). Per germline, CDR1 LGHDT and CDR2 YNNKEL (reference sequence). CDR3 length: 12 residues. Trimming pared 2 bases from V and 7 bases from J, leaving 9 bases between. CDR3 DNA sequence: TGTGCCAGCAGCCAATGGGGCCGGGAGCAGTACTTC. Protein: CASSQWGREQYF.